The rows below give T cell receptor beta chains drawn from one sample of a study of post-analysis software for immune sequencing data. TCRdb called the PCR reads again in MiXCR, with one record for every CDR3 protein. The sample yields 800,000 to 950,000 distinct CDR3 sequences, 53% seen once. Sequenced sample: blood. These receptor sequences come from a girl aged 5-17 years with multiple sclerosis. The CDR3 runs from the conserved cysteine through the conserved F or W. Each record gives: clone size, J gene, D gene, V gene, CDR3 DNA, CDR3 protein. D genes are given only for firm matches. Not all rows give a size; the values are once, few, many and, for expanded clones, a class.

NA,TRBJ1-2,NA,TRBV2,TGTGCCAGCAGTGCATACGACAGGACTTCATATGGCTACACCTTC,CASSAYDRTSYGYTF
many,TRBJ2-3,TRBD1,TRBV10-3,TGTGCCGTACAGGGGACAGACACAGATACGCAGTATTTT,CAVQGTDTDTQYF
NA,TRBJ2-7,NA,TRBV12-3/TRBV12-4,TGTGCCAGCAGTCCGGGACGGGACAACCTCTACGAGCAGTACTTC,CASSPGRDNLYEQYF
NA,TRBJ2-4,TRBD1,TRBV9,TGTGCCAGCAGCTCTCGGGACAGGGGGCTAGGCATTCAGTACTTC,CASSSRDRGLGIQYF
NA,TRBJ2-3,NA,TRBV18,TGTGCCAGCTCACCACAACAGATCACAGATACGCAGTATTTT,CASSPQQITDTQYF
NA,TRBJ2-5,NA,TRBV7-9,TGTGCCAGCAGCTTAGCGGTCGTGGAAGAGACCCAGTACTTC,CASSLAVVEETQYF
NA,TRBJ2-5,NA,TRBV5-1,TGCGCCAGCAGCTTAGGCAGGGGCGAAGAGACCCAGTACTTC,CASSLGRGEETQYF
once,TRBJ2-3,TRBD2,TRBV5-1,TGCGCCAGCAACGGGGGGGGAGACACAGATACGCAGTATTTT,CASNGGGDTDTQYF
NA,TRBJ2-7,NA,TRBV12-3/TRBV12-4,TGTGCCAGCAGTCCATATGGGGGCGAGCAGTACTTC,CASSPYGGEQYF
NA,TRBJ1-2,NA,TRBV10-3,TGTGCCATCAGGATGGGGGACTATGGCTACACCTTC,CAIRMGDYGYTF
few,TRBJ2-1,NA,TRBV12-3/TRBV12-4,TGTGCCAGCAGTTTGCCGAGCTCCTACAATGAGCAGTTCTTC,CASSLPSSYNEQFF
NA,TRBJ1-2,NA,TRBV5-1,TGCGCCAGCAGCACCGCCGGGACCGGGACTAACTATGGCTACACCTTC,CASSTAGTGTNYGYTF
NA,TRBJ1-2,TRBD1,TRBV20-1,TGCAGTGCTAGAGACGCCATGACAGGGGCTAACTATGGCTACACCTTC,CSARDAMTGANYGYTF
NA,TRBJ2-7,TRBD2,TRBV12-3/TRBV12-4,TGTGCCAGCACCTCGGGTAGCGGGCGACGGCAGTACTTC,CASTSGSGRRQYF
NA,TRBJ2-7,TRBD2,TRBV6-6,TGTGCCAGCAGGAGCGGGAGGGTGCGCGAGCAGTACTTC,CASRSGRVREQYF
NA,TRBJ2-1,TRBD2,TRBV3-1,TGTGCCAGCAGCCAAGTAGCGGGGGAAGGGGATGAGCAGTTCTTC,CASSQVAGEGDEQFF
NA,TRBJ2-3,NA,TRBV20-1,TGCAGTGCCCTTCCGACAGATACGCAGTATTTT,CSALPTDTQYF
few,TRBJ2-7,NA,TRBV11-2,TGTGCCAGCAGCTTAGCTGGTTTAGGACTGAACCCTTACGAGCAGTACTTC,CASSLAGLGLNPYEQYF
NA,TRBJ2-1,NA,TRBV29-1,TGCAGCGTTAACGGGCGGGCTTACAATGAGCAGTTCTTC,CSVNGRAYNEQFF
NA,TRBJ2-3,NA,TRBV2,TGTGCCAGCAGTCCCCGGGACGGGGGTACGCAGTATTTT,CASSPRDGGTQYF
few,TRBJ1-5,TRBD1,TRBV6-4,TGTGCCAGCAGCCAGGGGACAGGGGTTGATCAGCCCCAGCATTTT,CASSQGTGVDQPQHF
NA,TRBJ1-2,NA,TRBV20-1,TGCAGTGCTAGCCCCTCCGTTGTTGGGAACTATGGCTACACCTTC,CSASPSVVGNYGYTF
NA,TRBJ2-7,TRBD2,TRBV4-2,TGTGCCATCAGTCCGGCTAGCGGTATTAGGTCCTACGAGCAGTACTTC,CAISPASGIRSYEQYF
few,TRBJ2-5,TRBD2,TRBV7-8,TGTGCCAGCAGCTCAGCTCCGGGACTAGCGGGAGTTGTAATAGAGACCCAGTACTTC,CASSSAPGLAGVVIETQYF
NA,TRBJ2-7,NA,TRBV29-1,TGCAGCGTGACGGACTCCTACGAGCAGTACTTC,CSVTDSYEQYF
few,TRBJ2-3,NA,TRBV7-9,TGTGCCAGCAGCCCTATCCCCACAGATACGCAGTATTTT,CASSPIPTDTQYF